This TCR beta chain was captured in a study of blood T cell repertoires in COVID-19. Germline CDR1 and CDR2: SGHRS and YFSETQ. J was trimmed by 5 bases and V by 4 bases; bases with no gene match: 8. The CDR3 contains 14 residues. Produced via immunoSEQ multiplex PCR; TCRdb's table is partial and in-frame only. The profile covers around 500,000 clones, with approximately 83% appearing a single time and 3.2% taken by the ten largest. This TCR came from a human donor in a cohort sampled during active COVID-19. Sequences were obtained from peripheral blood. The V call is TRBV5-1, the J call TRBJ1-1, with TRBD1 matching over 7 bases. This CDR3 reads CASSVGQEGTEAFF. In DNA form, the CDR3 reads TGCGCCAGCAGCGTCGGACAGGAAGGAACTGAAGCTTTCTTT.